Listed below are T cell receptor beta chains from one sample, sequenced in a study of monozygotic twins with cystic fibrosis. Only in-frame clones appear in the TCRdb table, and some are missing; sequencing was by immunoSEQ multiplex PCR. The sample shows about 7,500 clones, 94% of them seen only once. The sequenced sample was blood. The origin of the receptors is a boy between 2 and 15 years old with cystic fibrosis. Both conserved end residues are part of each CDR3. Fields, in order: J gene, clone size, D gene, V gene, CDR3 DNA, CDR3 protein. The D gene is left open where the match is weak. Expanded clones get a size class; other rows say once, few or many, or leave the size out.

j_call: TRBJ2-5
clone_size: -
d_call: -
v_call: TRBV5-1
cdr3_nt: TGCGCCAGCAGCTTGGGCTCACTAGTAGGGGAGACCCAGTACTTC
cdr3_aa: CASSLGSLVGETQYF

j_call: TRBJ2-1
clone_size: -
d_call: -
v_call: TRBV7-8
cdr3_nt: TGTGCCAGCAGCTTAGGGGGATTAGGGGGGCCCTACAATGAGCAGTTCTTC
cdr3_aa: CASSLGGLGGPYNEQFF

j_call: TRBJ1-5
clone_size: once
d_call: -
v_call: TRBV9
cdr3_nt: TGTGCCAGCAGCGCCAGCGACGGGGGAAATCAGCCCCAGCATTTT
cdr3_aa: CASSASDGGNQPQHF

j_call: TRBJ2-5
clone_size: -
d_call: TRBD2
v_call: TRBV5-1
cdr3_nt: TGCGCCAGCAGCTCGGGACTACAATTCGAAGAGACCCAGTACTTC
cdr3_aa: CASSSGLQFEETQYF

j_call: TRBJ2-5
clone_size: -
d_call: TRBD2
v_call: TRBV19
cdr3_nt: TGTGCCAGTAGTATCGGACGAGCGGGGGGCCAAGAGACCCAGTACTTC
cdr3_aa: CASSIGRAGGQETQYF

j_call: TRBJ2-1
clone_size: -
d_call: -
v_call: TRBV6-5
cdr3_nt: TGTGCCAGCAGTTACTATCCGGGGGAGGTATGGGAGCAGTTCTTC
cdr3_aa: CASSYYPGEVWEQFF

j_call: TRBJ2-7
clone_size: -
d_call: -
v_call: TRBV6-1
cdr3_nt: TGTGCCAGCAGTGAATATAAGGGCTACGAGCAGTACTTC
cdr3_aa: CASSEYKGYEQYF

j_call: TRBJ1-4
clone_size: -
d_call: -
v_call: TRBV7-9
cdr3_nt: TGTGCCAGCAGCCCCAAGGGGCAGGGTGAAAAACTGTTTTTT
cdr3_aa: CASSPKGQGEKLFF

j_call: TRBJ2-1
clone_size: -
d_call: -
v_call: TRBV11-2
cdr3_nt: TGTGCCAGCAGCTTTTTACTAGCTCCGAATGAGCAGTTCTTC
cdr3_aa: CASSFLLAPNEQFF

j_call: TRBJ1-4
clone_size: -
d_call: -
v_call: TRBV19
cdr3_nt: TGTGCCAGTAGTGATACAATCCCTGAAAAACTGTTTTTT
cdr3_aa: CASSDTIPEKLFF

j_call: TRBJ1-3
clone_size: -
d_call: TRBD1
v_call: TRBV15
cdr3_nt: TGTGCCACCAGCAGAGGACACTTCGACAGGGGGCTTGGAAACACCATATATTTT
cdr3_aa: CATSRGHFDRGLGNTIYF

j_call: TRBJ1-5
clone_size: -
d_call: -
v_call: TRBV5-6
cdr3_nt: TGTGCCAGCAGCCTCGACAGAATAAATCAGCCCCAGCATTTT
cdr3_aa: CASSLDRINQPQHF

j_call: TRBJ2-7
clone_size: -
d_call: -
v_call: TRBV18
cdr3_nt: TGTGCCAGCTCACCAGGGGGCTACGAGCAGTACTTC
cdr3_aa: CASSPGGYEQYF